The sequence of this T cell receptor (beta chain) was determined in a study of shared clonotypes between healthy human individuals (TCRdb year 2020). Regarding the research as a whole: The cohort included three men and a couple of women between 18 and 49 years of age. To increase sequencing depth and limit assay-specific biases, different laboratories used diverse techniques to prepare libraries and sequence TCR repertoires. Between about 0.8 and 9.5 billion PBMCs per donor were obtained by leukapheresis. Per donor, three plates each were used for CD4 naive and CD4 memory, two for CD8 naive, and one for CD8 memory. Blood TCR repertoires of several healthy adults were deeply sequenced to estimate repertoire size and the extent of clonotype sharing between individuals.

TCR CDR3 regions were amplified from genomic DNA by multiplex PCR using the deep immunoSEQ assay. Extracted genomic DNA from each cell subset was spread evenly across all wells of several immunoSEQ 96-well plates, with each plate serving as a replicate. Each replicate PCR for sorted subsets received about 0.2 ug genomic DNA, equal to about 30,000 T cell genomes. Purified libraries were quantified with a Qubit 3.0 fluorometer, sized on a Bioanalyzer 2100, and re-quantified with the KAPA Library Quantification kit. Each immunoSEQ 96-well plate was sequenced on its own single-read 150-cycle Illumina NextSeq 550 flow cell. As for the original processing: Because only junctional sequences without quality scores were contained in the immunoSEQ output, filtering matching that applied to full-length reads could not be performed. To assign V/J genes and CDR3, sequences were annotated using PyIR, a Python wrapper for IgBLAST v1.9, with IMGT germline references. Reads were filtered out if the reads had weak V/J assignments (E-value above 1e-6), no CDR3, stop codons, out-of-frame junctions, or ambiguous translated residues. V3J clonotypes were defined as sequences sharing the same inferred V gene, J gene, and CDR3 amino acid sequence. To compute the percentage overlap between repertoires, the number of shared unique clonotypes was divided by the size of the smaller repertoire. RTK rarefaction, the Chao1 estimator, and Recon v2.1 estimates of unobserved clonotypes were used to assess repertoire richness. Generation probabilities were computed with OLGA for all TCRbeta clonotypes obtained by the gDNA method from several donors. In TCRdb, the immuneACCESS table is reduced to in-frame sequences with V and J assigned. These tables do not hold every clone; where another copy was compared, an unresolved V gene accounts for under half, and the others remain unexplained. V and J calls and clone size are given by that table; D and trimming were obtained from the DNA. Counted in this sample were more than 400,000 clones; roughly 95% of them appeared once. About 0.06% of the sample is taken by the ten largest.

About this clone: Its antigen has not been determined. Base qualities are not provided; no much larger clone lies one nucleotide away.

From its cysteine to its phenylalanine, the CDR3 spans 15 amino acids. The kept DNA is CDR3 alone, 45 bases in frame from the first base. V was cut back by 5 bases and J by 5 bases, leaving a gap of 18 bases between them. CDR1 and CDR2, looked up from the germline V gene, are MNHNS and SASEGT. Here is what the overall study found, with its caveats: Pairwise subsampling indicated that sequencing depth was expected to affect the degree of clonotype sharing among donors. Incomplete sequencing was indicated by rarefaction of sorted-subset datasets, despite the large sequencing depth. Across a few donors, about 4.5% of naive CD4, more than 3% of naive CD8, under 2.5% of memory CD4, and over 0.35% of memory CD8 clonotypes were shared. Sampling was restricted to blood, and TCR repertoires in tissues likely differ from the TCR repertoires found in blood. Estimated clonotype richness was generally larger for naive than for memory subsets. Compared with non-shared clonotypes, the clonotypes found in all four sorted-subset donors had higher generation probabilities. Because the study included a small number of donors, the genetic and exposure-history diversity represented was limited.

Healthy HIV-negative adults with no recently reported acute infections or vaccinations were included as donors. All donors were Caucasian adults living in Nashville, Tennessee, USA. Magnetic negative selection was used to enrich CD4+ T cells, after which naive cells were positively selected on CD45RA and the negative fraction became the memory subset. After blood collection by leukapheresis, PBMCs were isolated using Ficoll-Histopaque density gradient centrifugation and then cryopreserved in the vapor phase of liquid nitrogen. Purity and quantity of every magnetically sorted T cell population were checked by analytical flow cytometry. Each sorted fraction had its genomic DNA isolated and then quantified by UV absorbance on a Nanodrop 2000c.

The specimen was naive CD4+ T cells sorted from blood. The label giving this sample's cell subset or site can be read as: CD45RA+ positively selected. The sequence was obtained from a woman in her 30s in good health. This chain joins TRBV6-1 to TRBJ1-2, with the D gene too uncertain to name. The DNA sequence is as follows: TGTGCCAGCAGTCTCTCCCGGGTAGGACGGTATGGCTACACCTTC. This gives the protein CASSLSRVGRYGYTF.